The 6 T cell receptor beta chains reported below all come from one sample, sequenced in a study of chemoradiotherapy in HPV16-positive cancers. Assay: immunoSEQ multiplex PCR; the TCRdb copy retains only in-frame clones and omits some. The sample contains tens of thousands of clones, roughly 92% of which appear only once. Sequences were derived from blood, sampled from a patient who underwent chemoradiotherapy. The receptors here all came from a human donor with HPV-associated anogenital cancer.

Notes on this clone: One junction end disagrees with the germline gene, perhaps due to a read error. The chain recombines TRBV7-8 with TRBJ2-5; TRBD2 agrees at 12 bases. Germline loops: CDR1 SGHVS, CDR2 FQNEAQ. CDR3 length equals 15 residues. Written as DNA, the CDR3 is TGTGCCAGCAGCCTAGCGGGGGGGCCGGGAGAGACCCAGTACTTC. Translation gives CASSLAGGPGETQYF.

The chain joins TRBV6-5 to TRBJ2-7, with TRBD2 identical over 9 bases. Per the germline V gene, CDR1 is MNHEY and CDR2 is SVGAGI. CDR3 size: 16 residues. J lost 1 base, V lost 4 bases, and 8 bases had no gene match. In DNA, the CDR3 is TGTGCCAGCAGTTCAGCTGTGCTAGCGGGATCCTACGAGCAGTACTTC. Translating it yields CASSSAVLAGSYEQYF.

This clone was counted a few times. The chain employs TRBV14 and TRBJ1-6, with TRBD1 identical over 8 bases. Germline lookup yields CDR1 SGHDN and CDR2 FVKESK. The CDR3 runs 15 residues. With 4 bases clipped from V and 9 bases from J, the junction kept 8 bases outside the gene matches. The CDR3 coding sequence is TGTGCCAGCAGCCTGAGATCAGGGGGCAGTTCACCCCTCCACTTT. This codes for CASSLRSGGSSPLHF.

This chain joins TRBV7-9 and TRBJ2-6; D ambiguous. Trimming took off 5 bases at V and 2 bases at J, with 10 bases between the two ends. The CDR3 sequence is 15 residues long. Germline V CDR1 and CDR2: SEHNR, FQNEAQ (reference sequence). The CDR3 spells CASSLGLTGANVLTF. The CDR3 bases are TGTGCCAGCAGCCTGGGGTTAACTGGGGCCAACGTCCTGACTTTC.

The chain couples TRBV10-3 to TRBJ2-3; D is uncertain. The CDR3 has 12 residues. Looked up from germline, CDR1 is ENHRY and CDR2 is SYGVKD. Trimming removed 10 bases at V and 0 bases at J, with 8 bases between. CDR3 sequence: CATAESTDTQYF. Here the CDR3 DNA reads TGTGCCACCGCAGAAAGCACAGATACGCAGTATTTT.

The V call is TRBV18, the J call TRBJ1-2; tentative D call: TRBD1 (6 bases). Trimming shortened V by 5 bases and J by 2 bases, and 9 bases separated the two germline ends. Germline-derived CDR1 and CDR2 are KGHSH and LQKENI. The CDR3 spans 13 residues. The CDR3 region is CASSKTGNYGYTF. Written as DNA, the CDR3 is TGTGCCAGCTCAAAAACAGGGAACTATGGCTACACCTTC.